These 24 T cell receptor beta chains came from one sample sequenced in a study of PD-L1 blockade in urothelial cancer. Sequenced by immunoSEQ multiplex PCR; TCRdb stores in-frame clones only, minus some. The sample lists more than 35,000 clones, more than 75% occurring once. Time point noted: peripheral blood 6 weeks after treatment start. Sequenced here: PBMCs, sampled around atezolizumab (anti-PD-L1) treatment. These receptors came from a man in his 60s with urothelial cancer.

The chain links TRBV7-2 to TRBJ2-5; TRBD1 is a possible D gene (6 bases). This CDR3 has 15 amino acids. The germline V gene encodes CDR1 SGHTA and CDR2 FQGNSA. V dropped 1 base and J dropped 2 bases, with 11 bases sitting between them. The DNA of the CDR3 is TGTGCCAGCAGCTTAGGAGGGACAAATCAAGAGACCCAGTACTTC. It codes for CASSLGGTNQETQYF.

V is TRBV5-8 and J is TRBJ1-4; 8 positions match TRBD1. The J segment lost 7 bases and the V segment lost 1 base, leaving 3 bases of the junction unmatched. The CDR3 covers 14 residues. From germline, CDR1 is SGHTS and CDR2 YDEGEE. CDR3 sequence (DNA): TGTGCCAGCAGCTTGTCAGGACAGGGTGAAAAACTGTTTTTT. Translated, it gives CASSLSGQGEKLFF. The entire variable domain, with the rest obtained from reference TRBV5-8 and TRBJ1-4, is as follows: EAGVTQSPTHLIKTRGQQATLRCSPISGHTSVYWYQQALGLGLQFLLWYDEGEERNRGNFPPRFSGRQFPNYSSELNVNALELEDSALYLCASSLSGQGEKLFFGSGTQLSVL.

Comment on this clone: One end of the junction is discordant with germline, which a read error may explain. The J gene is TRBJ2-3, the V gene TRBV30, with D possibly matching TRBD2 (9 bases). The CDR3 loop spans 15 amino acids. The germline V gene encodes CDR1 GTSNPN and CDR2 SVGIG (reference sequence). In DNA form, the CDR3 reads TGTGCCTGGAGTAACCCCTCTAGCGGGACAGGTACGCAGTATTTT. This gives the protein CAWSNPSSGTGTQYF.

The chain carries TRBV14 and TRBJ1-2, with TRBD1 matching over 9 bases. Trimming cost V 3 bases and J 4 bases; bases outside gene matches: 3. Germline CDR1 is SGHDN and CDR2 is FVKESK. This CDR3 is 14 amino acids long. The CDR3 DNA is TGTGCCAGCAGCCAGGGACAGGGAATCTATGGCTACACCTTC. Translation gives CASSQGQGIYGYTF. Full variable domain (outside the CDR3, taken from reference TRBV14 and TRBJ1-2): EAGVTQFPSHSVIEKGQTVTLRCDPISGHDNLYWYRRVMGKEIKFLLHFVKESKQDESGMPNNRFLAERTGGTYSTLKVQPAELEDSGVYFCASSQGQGIYGYTFGSGTRLTVV.

The chain is built from TRBV28 and TRBJ1-4; no clear D gene. The germline V gene encodes CDR1 MDHEN and CDR2 SYDVKM. V lost 5 bases to trimming and J lost 2 bases, with 21 bases between them. The CDR3 covers 18 residues. The DNA of the CDR3 is TGTGCCAGCAGTCCCCTCGGGATCCACATGAGGACTAATGAAAAACTGTTTTTT. It specifies CASSPLGIHMRTNEKLFF.

The chain carries TRBV28 and TRBJ2-7, with a tentative D call TRBD2 (5 bases). Germline CDR1 is MDHEN and CDR2 is SYDVKM. The CDR3 runs to 14 residues. V dropped 7 bases and J dropped 3 bases, with 16 bases sitting between them. CDR3 sequence reads: CASTLGRDYYEQYF. The CDR3 coding sequence is TGTGCCAGCACCCTTGGCCGGGATTACTACGAGCAGTACTTC.

V usage is TRBV28 and J usage is TRBJ2-2, with D possibly being TRBD1 (7 bases). Germline V gene sequence: CDR1 MDHEN, CDR2 SYDVKM. Trimming took 7 bases from V and 7 from J, leaving 19 bases between them. CDR3 size: 15 residues. The CDR3 is CASTPGGRRDGELFF. The CDR3 DNA reads as TGTGCCAGCACCCCAGGGGGGAGAAGGGACGGGGAGCTGTTTTTT. Drawing the rest from reference TRBV28 and TRBJ2-2, the complete variable domain is DVKVTQSSRYLVKRTGEKVFLECVQDMDHENMFWYRQDPGLGLRLIYFSYDVKMKEKGDIPEGYSVSREKKERFSLILESASTNQTSMYLCASTPGGRRDGELFFGEGSRLTVL.

In this sample, this clone turned up once. The genes are TRBV28 and TRBJ2-2; 10 bases map to TRBD1. Germline-derived CDR1 and CDR2 are MDHEN and SYDVKM. V shed 7 bases and J 2 bases; nucleotides not matched to a gene: 10. The CDR3 runs 17 residues. As DNA, the CDR3 is TGTGCCAGCATCCTATTGGGACAGGGGAAAAACACCGGGGAGCTGTTTTTT. Protein: CASILLGQGKNTGELFF. The whole variable domain, remainder taken from reference TRBV28 and TRBJ2-2, is DVKVTQSSRYLVKRTGEKVFLECVQDMDHENMFWYRQDPGLGLRLIYFSYDVKMKEKGDIPEGYSVSREKKERFSLILESASTNQTSMYLCASILLGQGKNTGELFFGEGSRLTVL.

This clone is a singleton in its sample. This chain connects TRBV6-1 to TRBJ2-1; TRBD1 agrees at 8 bases. J was trimmed by 15 bases and V by 4 bases; bases with no gene match: 5. This CDR3 spans 11 amino acids. Germline assignment: CDR1 MNHNS and CDR2 SASEGT. CDR3 sequence: CASSGGTGPFF. The CDR3 bases are TGTGCCAGCAGTGGGGGGACAGGCCCGTTCTTC.

The CDR3 DNA is TGTGCCAGTAGTATTCGGCGGACAGACTATGGCTACACCTTC. As protein: CASSIRRTDYGYTF. This chain joins TRBV19 and TRBJ1-2, with D tentatively TRBD1 (6 bases). CDR1 is LNHDA and CDR2 is SQIVND in the germline V gene (reference sequence). This CDR3 is 14 amino acids long. Trimming stripped 3 bases from V and 3 bases from J, with 11 bases between.

The rearrangement joins TRBV5-4 to TRBJ1-5; D gene uncertain. V lost 5 bases and J 3 bases, leaving 9 bases between the germline ends. The CDR3 is 13 residues long. Germline V gene data show CDR1 as SGHNT and CDR2 as YYREEE (reference sequence). The CDR3 loop reads CASSREPNQPQHF. CDR3 DNA sequence: TGTGCCAGCAGTCGGGAGCCCAATCAGCCCCAGCATTTT.

This sequence joins TRBV27 and TRBJ2-7, with D perhaps matching TRBD2 (6 bases). CDR3 length: 12 residues. V lost 8 bases and J lost 7, with 15 bases in between. CDR1 MNHEY and CDR2 SMNVEV come from the germline V gene (reference sequence). The CDR3 region has the DNA TGTGCCAGCTCGGGGGATCTGGGGGAGCAGTACTTC. Encoded protein: CASSGDLGEQYF.

This clone turned up a few times. The chain employs TRBV28 and TRBJ1-4; 9 positions match TRBD1. This CDR3 has 15 residues. Germline V gives CDR1 MDHEN, CDR2 SYDVKM. V dropped 6 bases and J dropped 4; count of bases not matched to a gene: 6. As DNA, the CDR3 is TGTGCCAGCAGCTGGACAGGGGAGGGTAATGAAAAACTGTTTTTT. Its translation is CASSWTGEGNEKLFF.

The chain couples TRBV7-8 to TRBJ2-5; D is undetermined. The CDR3 has 14 residues. The V end lost 0 bases, the J end lost 0 bases, and 5 bases lay between the germline ends. Germline loops: CDR1 SGHVS, CDR2 FQNEAQ. CDR3 amino acids: CASSLAYNQETQYF. CDR3 coding DNA: TGTGCCAGCAGCTTAGCGTACAACCAAGAGACCCAGTACTTC.

The chain couples TRBV19 to TRBJ1-1; TRBD1 aligns across 7 bases. CDR1 is LNHDA, CDR2 SQIVND, per germline (reference sequence). The CDR3 has 14 amino acids. With V trimmed by 0 bases and J by 6 bases, 4 bases remained unmatched. This CDR3 is CASSIDYRGPEAFF. For the CDR3, the DNA is TGTGCCAGTAGTATAGATTACAGGGGTCCTGAAGCTTTCTTT.

V usage is TRBV5-6 and J usage is TRBJ2-1, with a tentative D call TRBD2 (5 bases). The CDR3 has 16 amino acids. V was trimmed by 3 bases and J by 0 bases, leaving 13 bases between them. The germline V gene has CDR1 SGHDT and CDR2 YYEEEE. Written as DNA, the CDR3 is TGTGCCAGCAGCTCCGGGAAAGGTGGCTCCTACAATGAGCAGTTCTTC. Its protein is CASSSGKGGSYNEQFF.

This chain joins TRBV4-3 and TRBJ2-2; 12 bases fit TRBD2. Germline V gene sequence: CDR1 LGHNA, CDR2 YSLEER. V shed 4 bases and J 4 bases; nucleotides not matched to a gene: 4. The CDR3 consists of 16 residues. CDR3 DNA sequence: TGCGCCAGCAGCCGAGGACTAGCGGGAATCACCGGGGAGCTGTTTTTT. Translation gives CASSRGLAGITGELFF.

J is TRBJ1-1 and V is TRBV19; 7 bases are a match to TRBD1. Trimming took 4 bases from V and 3 from J; bases not matched to a gene: 14. CDR1 is LNHDA, CDR2 SQIVND, per germline (reference sequence). This CDR3 has 17 amino acids. The chain's CDR3 is CASSKNRGSGDDTEAFF. The CDR3 nucleotides read TGTGCCAGTAGTAAAAACAGGGGTTCAGGAGACGACACTGAAGCTTTCTTT.

This chain connects TRBV7-6 to TRBJ1-1; 8 positions agree with TRBD1. V lost 5 bases and J lost 0; bases outside the gene matches: 8. The CDR3 extends over 16 amino acids. Germline CDR1 reads SGHVS; CDR2 reads FNYEAQ. DNA for the CDR3: TGTGCCAGCAGCCCCGGACAGGGAGGAATGAACACTGAAGCTTTCTTT. Protein sequence: CASSPGQGGMNTEAFF.

The chain recombines TRBV29-1 with TRBJ1-2, with D possibly TRBD1 on 6 matching bases. This CDR3 comprises 16 residues. V lost 1 base and J lost 2, with 17 bases in between. The V gene's germline CDR1 is SQVTM and CDR2 ANQGSEA. CDR3 residues: CSVEGVGGNRNYGYTF. The CDR3 nucleotides are TGCAGCGTTGAAGGAGTAGGGGGAAATAGGAACTATGGCTACACCTTC.

The chain links TRBV29-1 to TRBJ2-1; a possible D gene is TRBD2 (5 bases). Germline V gives CDR1 SQVTM, CDR2 ANQGSEA. This CDR3 region has 13 residues. V shed 6 bases and J shed 0 bases, with 9 bases lying between them. The CDR3 here is CSVGEDSYNEQFF. Written as DNA, the CDR3 is TGCAGCGTCGGGGAAGACTCCTACAATGAGCAGTTCTTC.

The chain recombines TRBV7-6 with TRBJ2-3; a weak D match, TRBD2 (6 bases). Per the germline V gene, CDR1 is SGHVS and CDR2 is FNYEAQ. The CDR3 contains 17 residues. V lost 4 bases and J lost 0, with 17 bases in between. CDR3 in DNA: TGTGCCAGCAGCTCTTTGTGGCGGGACCCTAGCACAGATACGCAGTATTTT. This sequence encodes CASSSLWRDPSTDTQYF.

The chain links TRBV11-1 to TRBJ2-7, with TRBD2 matching over 13 bases. Germline V lookup: CDR1 SGHAT, CDR2 FQDESV (reference sequence). The J segment lost 2 bases and the V segment lost 3 bases, leaving 7 bases of the junction unmatched. CDR3 length equals 17 residues. CDR3 nucleotide sequence: TGTGCCAGCAGCTTGGGAAGACTAGCGGGGGGCCCCTACGAGCAGTACTTC. Translation gives CASSLGRLAGGPYEQYF.

CDR3 amino acids: CASSVSTLGQRNSPLHF. The CDR3 DNA sequence: TGTGCCAGCAGCGTATCTACTCTCGGACAGAGAAATTCACCCCTCCACTTT. The chain links TRBV9 to TRBJ1-6; TRBD1 might be the D (6 bases). Germline values: CDR1 SGDLS, CDR2 YYNGEE. CDR3 length equals 17 residues. Trimming stripped 1 base from V and 7 bases from J, with 18 bases between.